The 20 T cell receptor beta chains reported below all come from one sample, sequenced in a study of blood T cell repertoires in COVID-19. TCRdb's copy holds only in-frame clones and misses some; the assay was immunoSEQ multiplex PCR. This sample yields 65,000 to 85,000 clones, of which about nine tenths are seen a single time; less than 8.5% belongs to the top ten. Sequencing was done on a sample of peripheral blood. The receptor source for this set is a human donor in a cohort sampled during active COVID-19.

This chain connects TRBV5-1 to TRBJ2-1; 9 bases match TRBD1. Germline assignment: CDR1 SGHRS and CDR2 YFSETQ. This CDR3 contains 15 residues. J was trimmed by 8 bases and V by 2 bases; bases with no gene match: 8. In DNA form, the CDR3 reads TGCGCCAGCAGCTTAGGCCAAAGGACAGGGGATGAGCAGTTCTTC. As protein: CASSLGQRTGDEQFF.

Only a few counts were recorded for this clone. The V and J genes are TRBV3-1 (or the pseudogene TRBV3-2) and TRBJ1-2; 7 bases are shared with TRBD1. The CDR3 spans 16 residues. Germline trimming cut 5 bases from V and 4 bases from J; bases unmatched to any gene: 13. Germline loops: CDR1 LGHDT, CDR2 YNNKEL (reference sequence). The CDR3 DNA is TGTGCCAGCAGCACCCCAAATGGAGGGGGCCTCTATGGCTACACCTTC. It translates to CASSTPNGGGLYGYTF.

The CDR3 nucleotides are TGTGCCAGCAGCTTAGAAGCGGGGGGTAAGCAGTTCTTC. Translating it yields CASSLEAGGKQFF. The chain is built from TRBV5-4 and TRBJ2-1; 9 bases are shared with TRBD2. V lost 2 bases, J lost 11 bases, and 5 bases stayed unmatched. The CDR3 extends over 13 amino acids. Germline CDR1 is SGHNT and CDR2 is YYREEE (reference sequence).

This CDR3 reads CASSLGTGTANTEAFF. Here the CDR3 DNA reads TGTGCCAGCTCACTAGGGACAGGGACTGCGAACACTGAAGCTTTCTTT. The chain combines TRBV18 with TRBJ1-1; TRBD1 matches at 9 bases. There are 16 residues in the CDR3. The V gene end was trimmed by 4 bases and the J gene end by 1 base; junction bases not matched to a gene: 7. Germline V gives CDR1 KGHSH, CDR2 LQKENI.

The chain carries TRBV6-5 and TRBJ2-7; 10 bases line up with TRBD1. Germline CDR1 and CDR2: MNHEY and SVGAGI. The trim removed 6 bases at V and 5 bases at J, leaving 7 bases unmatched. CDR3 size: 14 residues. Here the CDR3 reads CASRLTGGADEQYF. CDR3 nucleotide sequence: TGTGCCAGCAGGTTGACAGGGGGCGCGGACGAGCAGTACTTC.

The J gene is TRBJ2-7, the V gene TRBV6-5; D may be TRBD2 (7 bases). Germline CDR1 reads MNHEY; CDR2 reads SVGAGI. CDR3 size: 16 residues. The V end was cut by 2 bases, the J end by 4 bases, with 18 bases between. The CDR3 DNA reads TGTGCCAGCAGTTACACCCAACAGGGAGGGTTGTACGAGCAGTACTTC. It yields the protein CASSYTQQGGLYEQYF.

The CDR3 sequence is CASSTPCAGRSGELFF. CDR3 sequence (DNA): TGTGCCAGCAGTACCCCGTGTGCGGGTAGATCCGGGGAGCTGTTTTTT. The V and J genes are TRBV21-1 and TRBJ2-2; the DNA was not used to check the table's D call, TRBD2. TRBV21-1 is classified as a pseudogene. CDR3 length equals 16 residues.

In DNA, the CDR3 is TGCAGCGTCGGACAGGGACCCACTGAAGCTTTCTTT. Amino acid sequence: CSVGQGPTEAFF. The chain couples TRBV29-1 to TRBJ1-1, with 8 nucleotides matching TRBD1. The ends lost 6 bases at V and 4 bases at J; junction bases unmatched: 4. Germline V gives CDR1 SQVTM, CDR2 ANQGSEA. This CDR3 has 12 residues.

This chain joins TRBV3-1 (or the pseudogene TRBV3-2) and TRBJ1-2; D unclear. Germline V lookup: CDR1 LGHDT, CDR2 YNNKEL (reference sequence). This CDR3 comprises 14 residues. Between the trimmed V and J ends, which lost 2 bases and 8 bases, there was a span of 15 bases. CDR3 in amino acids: CASSQFKGERGYTF. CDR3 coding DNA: TGTGCCAGCAGCCAATTCAAAGGAGAGAGGGGCTACACCTTC.

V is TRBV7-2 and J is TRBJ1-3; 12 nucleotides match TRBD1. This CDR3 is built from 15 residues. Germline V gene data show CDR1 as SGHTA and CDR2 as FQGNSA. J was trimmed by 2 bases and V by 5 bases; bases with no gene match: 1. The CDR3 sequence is CASSRDRGPGNTIYF. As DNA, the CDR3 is TGTGCCAGCAGCAGGGACAGGGGGCCTGGAAACACCATATATTTT.

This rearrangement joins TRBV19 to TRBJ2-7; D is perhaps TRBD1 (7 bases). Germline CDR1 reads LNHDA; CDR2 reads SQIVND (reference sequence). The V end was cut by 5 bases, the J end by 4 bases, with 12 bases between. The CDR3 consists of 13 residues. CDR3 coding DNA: TGTGCCAGTAGTTTCCCAGGGGGGTACGAGCAGTACTTC. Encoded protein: CASSFPGGYEQYF.

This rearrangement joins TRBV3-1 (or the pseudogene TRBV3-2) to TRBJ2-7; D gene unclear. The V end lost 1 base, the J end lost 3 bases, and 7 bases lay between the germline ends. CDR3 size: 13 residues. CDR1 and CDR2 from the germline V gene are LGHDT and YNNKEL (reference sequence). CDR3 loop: CASSQASFYEQYF. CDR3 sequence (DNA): TGTGCCAGCAGCCAAGCGTCTTTCTACGAGCAGTACTTC.

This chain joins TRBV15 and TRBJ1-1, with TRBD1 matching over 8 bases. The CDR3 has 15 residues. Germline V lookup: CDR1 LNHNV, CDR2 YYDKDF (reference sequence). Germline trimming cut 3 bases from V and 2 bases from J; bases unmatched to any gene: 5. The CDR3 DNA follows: TGTGCCACCAGCAGCCGACAGGGGCAAAACACTGAAGCTTTCTTT. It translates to CATSSRQGQNTEAFF. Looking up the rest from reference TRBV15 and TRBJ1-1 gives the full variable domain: DAMVIQNPRYQVTQFGKPVTLSCSQTLNHNVMYWYQQKSSQAPKLLFHYYDKDFNNEADTPDNFQSRRPNTSFCFLDIRSPGLGDTAMYLCATSSRQGQNTEAFFGQGTRLTVV.

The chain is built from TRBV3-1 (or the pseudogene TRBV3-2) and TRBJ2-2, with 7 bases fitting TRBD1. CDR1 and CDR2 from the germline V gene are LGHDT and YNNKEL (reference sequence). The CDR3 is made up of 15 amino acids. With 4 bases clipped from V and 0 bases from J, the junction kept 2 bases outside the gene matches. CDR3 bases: TGTGCCAGCAGCCGGACAGGCTCGAACACCGGGGAGCTGTTTTTT. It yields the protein CASSRTGSNTGELFF.

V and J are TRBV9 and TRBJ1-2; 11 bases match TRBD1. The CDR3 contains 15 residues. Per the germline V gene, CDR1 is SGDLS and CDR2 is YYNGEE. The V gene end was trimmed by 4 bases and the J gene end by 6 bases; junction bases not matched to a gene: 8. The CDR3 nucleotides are TGTGCCAGCAGCCTAGATACGGACAGGGGGCATGGCTACACCTTC. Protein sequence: CASSLDTDRGHGYTF.

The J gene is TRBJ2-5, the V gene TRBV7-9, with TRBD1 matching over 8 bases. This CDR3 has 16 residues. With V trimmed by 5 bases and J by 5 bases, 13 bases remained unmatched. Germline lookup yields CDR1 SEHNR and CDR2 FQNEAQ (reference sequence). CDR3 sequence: CASSQSGQGAGETQYF. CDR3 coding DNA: TGTGCCAGCAGCCAGTCTGGGCAGGGGGCGGGTGAGACCCAGTACTTC. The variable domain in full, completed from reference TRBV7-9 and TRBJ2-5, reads DTGVSQNPRHKITKRGQNVTFRCDPISEHNRLYWYRQTLGQGPEFLTYFQNEAQLEKSRLLSDRFSAERPKGSFSTLEIQRTEQGDSAMYLCASSQSGQGAGETQYFGPGTRLLVL.

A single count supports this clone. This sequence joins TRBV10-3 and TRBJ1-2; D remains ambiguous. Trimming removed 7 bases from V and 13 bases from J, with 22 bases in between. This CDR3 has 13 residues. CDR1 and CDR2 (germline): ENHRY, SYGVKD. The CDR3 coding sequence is TGTGCCATCACCGGGGAAGGGCCCAAGGTTTTCACCTTC. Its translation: CAITGEGPKVFTF.

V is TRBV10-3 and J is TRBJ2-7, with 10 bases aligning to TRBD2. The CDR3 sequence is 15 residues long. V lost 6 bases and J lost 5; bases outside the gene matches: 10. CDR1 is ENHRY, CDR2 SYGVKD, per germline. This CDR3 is CAISTLAGRTHEQYF. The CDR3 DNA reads TGTGCCATCAGCACACTAGCGGGGCGTACCCACGAGCAGTACTTC.

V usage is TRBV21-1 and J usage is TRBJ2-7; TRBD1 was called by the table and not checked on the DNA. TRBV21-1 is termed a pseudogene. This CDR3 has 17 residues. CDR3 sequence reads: CASSKALRLGTDYEQYF. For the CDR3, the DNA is TGTGCCAGCAGCAAAGCGCTTCGACTTGGGACAGACTACGAGCAGTACTTC.

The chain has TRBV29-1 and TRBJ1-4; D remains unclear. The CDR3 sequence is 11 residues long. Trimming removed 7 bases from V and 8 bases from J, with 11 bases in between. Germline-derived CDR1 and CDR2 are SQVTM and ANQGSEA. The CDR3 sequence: CSAPNGEKLFF. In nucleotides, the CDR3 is TGCAGCGCCCCGAACGGGGAAAAACTGTTTTTT.